This is a list of T cell receptor beta chains from one sample in a study of blood T cells in healthy people across ages. TCRdb reanalysed the 5' RACE reads using MiXCR and keeps one entry per CDR3 protein. Among 1.5 million to 2 million distinct CDR3 sequences listed, around 50% were seen once. Material for sequencing was blood. The receptors stem from a woman in her 40s in good health. The CDR3 runs from the conserved cysteine through the conserved F or W. The order of the fields is V gene, clone size, J gene, D gene, CDR3 length, CDR3 protein, CDR3 DNA. The D gene is left open where the match is weak. Only some rows state a clone size, as once, few, many or a class for expanded clones.

TRBV5-1	.	TRBJ2-7	.	16	CASSLAQGLSSYGQYF	TGCGCCAGCAGCTTGGCCCAAGGACTGAGCTCCTACGGGCAGTACTTC
TRBV20-1	.	TRBJ2-7	.	12	CSAREGEAEQYF	TGCAGTGCTAGAGAAGGGGAGGCCGAGCAGTACTTC
TRBV20-1	.	TRBJ2-1	.	12	CGASSTYNEQFF	TGCGGAGCCTCTTCCACCTACAATGAGCAGTTCTTC
TRBV7-9	.	TRBJ2-1	TRBD1	17	CASSYFQGQGKSDEQFF	TGTGCCAGCAGCTATTTCCAGGGACAGGGGAAAAGTGATGAGCAGTTCTTC
TRBV7-3	few	TRBJ1-2	TRBD1	16	CASSSLVRDRNYGYTF	TGTGCCAGCAGCTCCCTCGTCCGGGACAGAAACTATGGCTACACCTTC
TRBV3-1	.	TRBJ2-5	TRBD1	15	CASSPGDRVKETQYF	TGTGCCAGCAGCCCGGGGGACAGGGTAAAAGAGACCCAGTACTTC
TRBV9	.	TRBJ2-6	TRBD1	19	CASSFPRTGYDSGANVLTF	TGTGCCAGCAGCTTCCCACGGACAGGGTATGATTCTGGGGCCAACGTCCTGACTTTC
TRBV12-3/TRBV12-4	.	TRBJ2-5	.	15	CASSLTERIQETQYF	TGTGCCAGCAGTTTAACTGAGCGGATACAAGAGACCCAGTACTTC
TRBV12-3/TRBV12-4	.	TRBJ1-4	.	14	CASTATWTNEKLFF	TGTGCCAGCACCGCGACATGGACGAATGAAAAACTGTTTTTT
TRBV5-1	.	TRBJ1-6	.	16	CASSRGVGGHNSPLHF	TGCGCCAGCAGCCGGGGGGTCGGGGGTCATAATTCACCCCTCCACTTT
TRBV5-1	.	TRBJ2-7	.	14	CASSLDTSYNEQYF	TGCGCCAGCAGCTTGGATACTTCCTACAATGAGCAGTACTTC
TRBV6-2/TRBV6-3	.	TRBJ2-3	TRBD1	16	CASSYSADRGLATQYF	TGTGCCAGCAGTTACTCGGCAGACAGGGGTCTCGCTACGCAGTATTTT
TRBV20-1	once	TRBJ2-1	.	17	CSARGLQGTGSGNEQFF	TGCAGTGCTAGAGGGTTACAGGGAACCGGGAGTGGGAATGAGCAGTTCTTC
TRBV6-2/TRBV6-3	few	TRBJ2-1	.	15	CASSHSSGLNNEQFF	TGTGCCAGCAGTCATAGTAGCGGCCTGAACAATGAGCAGTTCTTC
TRBV7-3	.	TRBJ2-7	.	16	CASSKEGQLPYNEQYF	TGTGCCAGCAGCAAAGAGGGACAACTACCATACAATGAGCAGTACTTC
TRBV12-3/TRBV12-4	.	TRBJ2-1	.	13	CASARDSYNEQFF	TGTGCCAGCGCGAGGGACTCCTACAATGAGCAGTTCTTC
TRBV5-1	.	TRBJ2-7	.	17	CASSLALRTASLNEQYF	TGCGCCAGCAGCTTGGCCTTACGGACAGCTAGCCTAAACGAGCAGTACTTC
TRBV12-3/TRBV12-4	once	TRBJ2-1	TRBD2	18	CASSLGTSGGVSYNEQFF	TGTGCCAGCAGTTTAGGGACTAGCGGGGGGGTATCCTACAATGAGCAGTTCTTC
TRBV20-1	.	TRBJ2-4	.	16	CSARVGDGLAKNIQYF	TGCAGTGCTAGAGTTGGGGATGGACTAGCCAAAAACATTCAGTACTTC
TRBV12-3/TRBV12-4	.	TRBJ2-3	TRBD2	18	CAGSLMLAGGTSTDTQYF	TGTGCCGGCAGTTTGATGCTAGCGGGGGGGACTAGCACAGATACGCAGTATTTT
TRBV28	.	TRBJ2-7	.	16	CASSGSEAGGSYEQYF	TGTGCCAGCAGTGGGTCCGAGGCAGGCGGATCCTACGAGCAGTACTTC
TRBV20-1	few	TRBJ2-3	.	14	CSALTPPTTDTQYF	TGCAGTGCTCTGACGCCCCCCACAACAGATACGCAGTATTTT
TRBV7-2	.	TRBJ2-5	.	14	CASSRIMAQETQYF	TGTGCCAGCAGCCGGATAATGGCCCAAGAGACCCAGTACTTC
TRBV20-1	.	TRBJ1-2	.	16	CSARAPGGKPNYGYTF	TGCAGTGCTAGGGCCCCGGGTGGGAAACCTAACTATGGCTACACCTTC
TRBV4-1	few	TRBJ1-2	.	19	CASSQDPFVNRVAIYGYTF	TGCGCCAGCAGCCAAGATCCTTTCGTCAACAGGGTCGCTATCTATGGCTACACCTTC
TRBV29-1	.	TRBJ1-1	.	13	CSVGGTENTEAFF	TGCAGCGTTGGTGGGACGGAGAACACTGAAGCTTTCTTT
TRBV12-3/TRBV12-4	.	TRBJ1-5	.	16	CASSLIGTAVNQPQHF	TGTGCCAGCAGTTTAATTGGAACAGCGGTAAATCAGCCCCAGCATTTT